Below are 15 T cell receptor beta chains sequenced from a single sample in a study of shared clonotypes between healthy human individuals. Sequencing used immunoSEQ multiplex PCR; TCRdb keeps in-frame clones, though not all of them. This table has more than 2 million clones, 85% to 95% appearing once. The sample consisted of naive CD4+ T cells sorted from blood. Subset specified: CD45RA+ positively selected. The receptors come from a man between 18 and 29 years old in good health.

CDR3 sequence: CASSSATSGGRTGELFF. The CDR3 nucleotides read TGTGCCAGCAGCTCCGCTACTAGCGGGGGTCGGACCGGGGAGCTGTTTTTT. The chain combines TRBV7-9 with TRBJ2-2; 11 bases are a match to TRBD2. Germline lookup yields CDR1 SEHNR and CDR2 FQNEAQ (reference sequence). The CDR3 covers 17 residues. V gave up 4 bases and J gave up 5 bases; unmatched junction bases: 9. Filled out from reference TRBV7-9 and TRBJ2-2, the complete variable domain reads DTGVSQNPRHKITKRGQNVTFRCDPISEHNRLYWYRQTLGQGPEFLTYFQNEAQLEKSRLLSDRFSAERPKGSFSTLEIQRTEQGDSAMYLCASSSATSGGRTGELFFGEGSRLTVL.

J is TRBJ1-1 and V is TRBV7-2, with a weak D call TRBD1 (5 bases). CDR3 size: 16 residues. Germline V lookup: CDR1 SGHTA, CDR2 FQGNSA. Deletions cut 2 bases from V and 4 bases from J, with 17 bases between. CDR3 in DNA: TGTGCCAGCAGCTTATCCCGGTTGGGGGTAGGCACTGAAGCTTTCTTT. It yields the protein CASSLSRLGVGTEAFF.

The V and J genes are TRBV5-4 and TRBJ2-1, with 10 bases that match TRBD2. The germline V gene has CDR1 SGHNT and CDR2 YYREEE (reference sequence). The V and J ends lost 4 bases and 4 bases, in that order; junction bases with no gene match: 8. The CDR3 covers 16 residues. CDR3 region: CASSNYLAGVYNEQFF. CDR3 nucleotide sequence: TGTGCCAGCAGCAATTACCTAGCGGGGGTTTACAATGAGCAGTTCTTC.

V is TRBV30 and J is TRBJ1-5; TRBD1 is a possible D gene (5 bases). The CDR3 sequence is 15 residues long. Trimming left V 3 bases short and J 4 bases short, with 16 bases between. CDR1 and CDR2 (germline): GTSNPN, SVGIG (reference sequence). CDR3 sequence (DNA): TGTGCCTGGAGGACAGTCAACCTCCCGAATCAGCCCCAGCATTTT. It translates to CAWRTVNLPNQPQHF.

With respect to this clone: Relative to the germline gene, one junction end is altered; a read error may explain this. V usage is TRBV6-1 and J usage is TRBJ2-1; D is perhaps TRBD1 or TRBD2 (5 bases each). This CDR3 is 15 amino acids long. Germline loops: CDR1 MNHNS, CDR2 SASEGT. DNA of the CDR3: TGTGCCAGCAATGAAGTTGGGACCGCCTACAATGAGCAGTTCTTC. Translation: CASNEVGTAYNEQFF.

About this clone: The same CDR3 also results from other DNA sequences found in this sample. The chain joins TRBV9 to TRBJ2-3; 12 positions agree with TRBD2. After removal of 4 bases from V and 3 bases from J, the junction contained 3 bases not matched to a gene. Looked up from germline, CDR1 is SGDLS and CDR2 is YYNGEE. The CDR3 totals 15 residues. This CDR3 reads CASSFGLAGTDTQYF. For the CDR3, the DNA is TGTGCCAGCAGCTTCGGACTAGCGGGGACAGATACGCAGTATTTT.

V is TRBV10-1 and J is TRBJ2-1; 7 nucleotides agree with TRBD1. With 6 bases clipped from V and 9 bases from J, the junction kept 17 bases outside the gene matches. This CDR3 spans 16 amino acids. CDR1 and CDR2 from the germline V gene are WNHNN and SYGVQD (reference sequence). In nucleotides, the CDR3 is TGCGCCAGCAGCGAGGGGAATAGCAGGGGACAGAGTGAGCAGTTCTTC. Protein sequence: CASSEGNSRGQSEQFF.

This clone was counted a single time. The genes are TRBV10-3 and TRBJ2-7, with a possible D match to TRBD1 (8 bases). Trimming took 10 bases from V and 3 from J, leaving 22 bases between them. Looked up from germline, CDR1 is ENHRY and CDR2 is SYGVKD. This CDR3 is 15 amino acids long. This CDR3 reads CASRGRGSELYEQYF. CDR3 nucleotide sequence: TGTGCCAGCAGGGGGCGCGGGAGTGAACTCTACGAGCAGTACTTC.

This sequence joins TRBV7-2 and TRBJ2-5, with TRBD1 as a possible D gene (6 bases). The germline V gene encodes CDR1 SGHTA and CDR2 FQGNSA. V shed 1 base and J shed 5 bases, with 17 bases lying between them. CDR3 length equals 16 residues. In DNA form, the CDR3 reads TGTGCCAGCAGCTTAGTGGGCAGGACAGTATGGGAGACCCAGTACTTC. Protein sequence: CASSLVGRTVWETQYF.

The chain employs TRBV27 and TRBJ2-2; TRBD1 aligns across 11 bases. With 6 bases clipped from V and 5 bases from J, the junction kept 8 bases outside the gene matches. Germline V gene lookup returns CDR1 MNHEY and CDR2 SMNVEV (reference sequence). The CDR3 has 16 amino acids. The CDR3 is CASSSGQGARTGELFF. The CDR3 bases are TGTGCCAGCAGCTCCGGACAGGGGGCAAGGACCGGGGAGCTGTTTTTT.

This chain links TRBV6-5 with TRBJ1-6, with a possible D match to TRBD1 (5 bases). This CDR3 contains 16 residues. Germline lookup yields CDR1 MNHEY and CDR2 SVGAGI. The V gene lost 4 bases and the J gene lost 0 bases, with 10 bases spanning the gap. CDR3 DNA: TGTGCCAGCAGTTGGGGCCAGAGCTCCTATAATTCACCCCTCCACTTT. Protein sequence: CASSWGQSSYNSPLHF.

This clone came up once. This specimen includes other DNA sequences encoding the same CDR3. This chain uses TRBV5-1 with TRBJ1-6; TRBD1 agrees at 8 bases. This CDR3 spans 15 amino acids. Unmatched junction bases numbered 2, after V lost 0 bases and J lost 6 bases. Germline V CDR1 and CDR2: SGHRS, YFSETQ. CDR3 in amino acids: CASSLGTGPNSPLHF. The CDR3 DNA sequence: TGCGCCAGCAGCTTGGGGACAGGGCCTAATTCACCCCTCCACTTT.

This clone was detected a few times. This chain uses TRBV18 with TRBJ1-2; 10 bases match TRBD1. The length of the CDR3 is 16 residues. J lost 12 bases, V lost 1 base, and 14 bases had no gene match. The germline V gene has CDR1 KGHSH and CDR2 LQKENI. CDR3 region: CASSPLSPGTGDSDTF. The CDR3 DNA sequence: TGTGCCAGCTCACCACTTTCACCCGGGACAGGGGACTCAGACACCTTC. Drawing the rest from reference TRBV18 and TRBJ1-2, the complete variable domain is NAGVMQNPRHLVRRRGQEARLRCSPMKGHSHVYWYRQLPEEGLKFMVYLQKENIIDESGMPKERFSAEFPKEGPSILRIQQVVRGDSAAYFCASSPLSPGTGDSDTFGSGTRLTVV.

This chain joins TRBV29-1 and TRBJ2-2; no definite D call. CDR1 is SQVTM and CDR2 is ANQGSEA in the germline V gene. The V gene lost 4 bases and the J gene lost 6 bases, with 6 bases spanning the gap. The CDR3 spans 11 residues. CDR3 amino acids: CSVAVPGELFF. As DNA, the CDR3 is TGCAGCGTTGCAGTACCCGGGGAGCTGTTTTTT.

Note on this clone: A read error may account for a junction end that differs from germline. The genes are TRBV4-1 and TRBJ1-1, with D hard to call. CDR1 is MGHRA, CDR2 YSYEKL, per germline. The CDR3 is 17 residues long. CDR3: CASSQDLRSGKNIEAFF. DNA for the CDR3: TGCGCCAGCAGCCAAGATCTGAGGAGTGGGAAGAACATTGAAGCTTTCTTT.